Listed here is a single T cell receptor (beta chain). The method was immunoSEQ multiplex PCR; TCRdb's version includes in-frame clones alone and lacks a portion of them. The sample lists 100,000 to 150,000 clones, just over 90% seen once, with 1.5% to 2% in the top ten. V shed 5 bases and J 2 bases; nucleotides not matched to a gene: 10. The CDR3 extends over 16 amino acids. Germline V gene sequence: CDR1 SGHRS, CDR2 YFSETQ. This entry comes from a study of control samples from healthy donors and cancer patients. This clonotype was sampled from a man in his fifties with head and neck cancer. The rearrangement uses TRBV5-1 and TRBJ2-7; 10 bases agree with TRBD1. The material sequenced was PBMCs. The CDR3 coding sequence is TGCGCCAGCAGTGGGGCTGCCGGGACAGGGGCCTACGAGCAGTACTTC. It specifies CASSGAAGTGAYEQYF.